Listed here are 9 T cell receptor beta chains from one sample, sequenced in a study of cytomegalovirus exposure and HLA in healthy donors. The PCR ran on 60 Vbeta and 13 Jbeta primers. Sequencing was performed with immunoSEQ multiplex PCR; in TCRdb, only in-frame clones are kept and a portion is missing. In all, the sample yields 55,000 to 85,000 clones. Sequencing input: PBMCs. These receptors all come from a female donor in good health and CMV-seropositive.

The chain is built from TRBV10-3 and TRBJ1-2; D ambiguous. The germline V and J ends were trimmed by 3 bases and 4 bases, with 18 bases remaining between them. The CDR3 consists of 16 residues. Germline assignment: CDR1 ENHRY and CDR2 SYGVKD. This CDR3 reads CAISDHLVQLSYGYTF. CDR3 DNA: TGTGCCATCAGTGATCATTTGGTACAGCTAAGCTATGGCTACACCTTC.

V usage is TRBV28 and J usage is TRBJ1-2; no definite D call. The length of the CDR3 is 14 residues. Germline CDR1 reads MDHEN; CDR2 reads SYDVKM. V dropped 7 bases and J dropped 2 bases, with 14 bases sitting between them. CDR3 region: CASNGSPGNYGYTF. As DNA, the CDR3 is TGTGCCAGCAACGGCAGCCCGGGGAACTATGGCTACACCTTC.

The CDR3 DNA reads TGTGCCTGGAGTGTACGGGCGGGGGCCTACGAGCAGTACTTC. Amino acid sequence: CAWSVRAGAYEQYF. The J gene is TRBJ2-7, the V gene TRBV30, with TRBD2 matching 7 bases. The germline V gene has CDR1 GTSNPN and CDR2 SVGIG (reference sequence). J lost 2 bases, V lost 0 bases, and 4 bases had no gene match. The CDR3 is 14 residues long.

The chain has TRBV6-1 and TRBJ2-7; TRBD2 agrees at 12 bases. V lost 7 bases and J lost 2; bases outside the gene matches: 3. The CDR3 extends over 14 amino acids. The germline V gene has CDR1 MNHNS and CDR2 SASEGT. The CDR3 bases are TGTGCCAGCATGAGGACTAGCGGGACCTACGAGCAGTACTTC. It specifies CASMRTSGTYEQYF.

This chain links TRBV7-9 with TRBJ2-7; 8 nucleotides line up with TRBD1. V was pared by 9 bases and J by 8 bases, with 9 bases of the junction left unmatched. The CDR3 consists of 12 residues. Per germline, CDR1 SEHNR and CDR2 FQNEAQ (reference sequence). CDR3 nucleotides: TGTGCCAGTCAGTCCGGGACAGGACAGCAGTACTTC. Translated, it gives CASQSGTGQQYF.

The chain employs TRBV28 and TRBJ1-1; D ambiguous. Looked up from germline, CDR1 is MDHEN and CDR2 is SYDVKM. The CDR3 length is 15 residues. Trimming took off 6 bases at V and 6 bases at J, with 20 bases between the two ends. The CDR3 nucleotides are TGTGCCAGCAGCCTTAGCGGCGGATCCCACGCTGAAGCTTTCTTT. As protein: CASSLSGGSHAEAFF.

The chain links TRBV28 to TRBJ2-7; 10 bases line up with TRBD2. The ends lost 6 bases at V and 4 bases at J; junction bases unmatched: 6. This CDR3 comprises 14 residues. Germline values: CDR1 MDHEN, CDR2 SYDVKM. The chain's CDR3 is CASSGLAALYEQYF. CDR3 nucleotides: TGTGCCAGCAGCGGACTAGCGGCCCTATACGAGCAGTACTTC.

This chain joins TRBV28 and TRBJ1-2; tentatively, D is TRBD1 (6 bases). Looked up from germline, CDR1 is MDHEN and CDR2 is SYDVKM. The CDR3 extends over 13 amino acids. Trimming pared 5 bases from V and 8 bases from J, leaving 15 bases between. The CDR3 sequence is CASSRGYPGGYTF. CDR3 DNA sequence: TGTGCCAGCAGTAGGGGGTACCCCGGCGGCTACACCTTC.

The J gene is TRBJ2-1, the V gene TRBV28; TRBD2 is a possible D gene (6 bases). CDR1 MDHEN and CDR2 SYDVKM come from the germline V gene. Trimming stripped 10 bases from V and 8 bases from J, with 18 bases between. This CDR3 has 13 residues. DNA for the CDR3: TGTGCCACCCGGGGAGGAGGGCTTCATGAGCAGTTCTTC. It codes for CATRGGGLHEQFF.